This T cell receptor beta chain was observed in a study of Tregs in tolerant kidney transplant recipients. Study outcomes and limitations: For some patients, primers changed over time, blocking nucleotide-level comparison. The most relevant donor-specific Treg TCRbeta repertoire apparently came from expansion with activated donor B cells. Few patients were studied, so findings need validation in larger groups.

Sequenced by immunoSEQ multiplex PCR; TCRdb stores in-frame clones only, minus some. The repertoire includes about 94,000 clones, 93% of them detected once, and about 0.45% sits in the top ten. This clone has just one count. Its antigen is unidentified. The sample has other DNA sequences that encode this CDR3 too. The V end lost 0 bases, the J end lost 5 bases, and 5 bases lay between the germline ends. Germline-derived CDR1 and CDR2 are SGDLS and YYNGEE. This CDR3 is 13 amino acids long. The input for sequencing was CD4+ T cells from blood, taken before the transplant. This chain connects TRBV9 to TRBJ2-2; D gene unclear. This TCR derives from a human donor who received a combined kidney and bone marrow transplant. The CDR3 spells CASSVAGTGELFF. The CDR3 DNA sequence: TGTGCCAGCAGCGTAGCGGGTACCGGGGAGCTGTTTTTT.